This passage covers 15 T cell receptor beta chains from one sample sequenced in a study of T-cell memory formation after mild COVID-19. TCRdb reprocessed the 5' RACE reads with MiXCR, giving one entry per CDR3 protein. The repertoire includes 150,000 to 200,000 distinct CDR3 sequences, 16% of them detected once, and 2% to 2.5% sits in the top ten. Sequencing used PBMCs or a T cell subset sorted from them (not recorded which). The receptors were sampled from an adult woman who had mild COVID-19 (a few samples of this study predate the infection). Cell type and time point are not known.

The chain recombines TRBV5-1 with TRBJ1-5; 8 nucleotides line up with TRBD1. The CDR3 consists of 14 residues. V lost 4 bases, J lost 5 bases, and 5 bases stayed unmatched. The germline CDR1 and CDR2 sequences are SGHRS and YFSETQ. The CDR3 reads CASSPDRADQPQHF. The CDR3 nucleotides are TGCGCCAGCAGCCCGGACAGGGCCGATCAGCCCCAGCATTTT.

The CDR3: CASLWAQYF. Written as DNA, the CDR3 is TGTGCCAGCCTCTGGGCCCAGTACTTC. The chain recombines TRBV27 with TRBJ2-5; D remains ambiguous. Germline CDR1 is MNHEY and CDR2 is SMNVEV (reference sequence). Trimming took 8 bases from V and 9 from J, leaving 7 bases between them. This CDR3 is built from 9 residues.

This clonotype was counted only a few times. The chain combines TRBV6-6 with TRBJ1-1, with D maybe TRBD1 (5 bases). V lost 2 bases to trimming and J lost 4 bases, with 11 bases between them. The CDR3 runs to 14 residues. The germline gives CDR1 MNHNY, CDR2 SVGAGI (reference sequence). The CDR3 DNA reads TGTGCCAGCAGTTACGGGGGAGTAGGCACTGAAGCTTTCTTT. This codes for CASSYGGVGTEAFF.

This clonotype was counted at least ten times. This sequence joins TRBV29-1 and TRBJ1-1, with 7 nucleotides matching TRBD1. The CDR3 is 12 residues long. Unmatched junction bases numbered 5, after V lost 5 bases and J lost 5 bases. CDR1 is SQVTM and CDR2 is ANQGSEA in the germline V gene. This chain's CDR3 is CSVTRGRTEAFF. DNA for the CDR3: TGCAGCGTTACCAGGGGGAGGACTGAAGCTTTCTTT.

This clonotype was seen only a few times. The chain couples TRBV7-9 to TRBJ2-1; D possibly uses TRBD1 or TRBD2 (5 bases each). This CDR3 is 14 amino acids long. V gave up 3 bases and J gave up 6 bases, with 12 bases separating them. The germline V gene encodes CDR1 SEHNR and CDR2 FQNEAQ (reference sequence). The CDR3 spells CASSFTRGLNEQFF. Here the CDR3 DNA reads TGTGCCAGCAGCTTTACCCGGGGCCTCAATGAGCAGTTCTTC.

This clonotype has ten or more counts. CDR3 in DNA: TGCGCCAGCAGCGGAGGGGACAGGACAAATGAGCAGTTCTTC. It translates to CASSGGDRTNEQFF. The chain uses TRBV5-1 and TRBJ2-1; 8 bases fit TRBD1. V was pared by 4 bases and J by 7 bases, with 7 bases of the junction left unmatched. This CDR3 has 14 residues. The germline CDR1 and CDR2 sequences are SGHRS and YFSETQ.

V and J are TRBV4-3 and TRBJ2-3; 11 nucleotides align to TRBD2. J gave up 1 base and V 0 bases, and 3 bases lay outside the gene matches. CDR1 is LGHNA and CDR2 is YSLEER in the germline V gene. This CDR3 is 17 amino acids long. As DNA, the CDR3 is TGCGCCAGCAGCCAAGATCTGACTAGCGGGGGCACAGATACGCAGTATTTT. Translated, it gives CASSQDLTSGGTDTQYF.

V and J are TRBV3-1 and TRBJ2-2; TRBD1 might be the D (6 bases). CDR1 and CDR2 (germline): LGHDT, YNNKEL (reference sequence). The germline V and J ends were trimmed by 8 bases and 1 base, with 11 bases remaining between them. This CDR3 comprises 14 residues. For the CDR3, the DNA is TGTGCCAGCCGATTACAGGGGAACACCGGGGAGCTGTTTTTT. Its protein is CASRLQGNTGELFF.

The CDR3 coding sequence is TGTGCCAGCAGCTCTCGAGGCTCCCCGTCCTACACAGATACGCAGTATTTT. The encoded protein is CASSSRGSPSYTDTQYF. The chain links TRBV7-3 to TRBJ2-3; D is undetermined. CDR1 is SGHTA, CDR2 FQGTGA, per germline. CDR3 length: 17 residues. V lost 4 bases, J lost 2 bases, and 19 bases lay in between.

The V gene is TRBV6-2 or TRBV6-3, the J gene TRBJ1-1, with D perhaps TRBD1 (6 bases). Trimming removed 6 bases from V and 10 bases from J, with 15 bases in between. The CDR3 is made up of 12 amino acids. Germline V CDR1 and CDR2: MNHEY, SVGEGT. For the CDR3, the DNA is TGTGCCAGCAGGGCGGACAGTTGGGGAGCTTTCTTT. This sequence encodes CASRADSWGAFF.

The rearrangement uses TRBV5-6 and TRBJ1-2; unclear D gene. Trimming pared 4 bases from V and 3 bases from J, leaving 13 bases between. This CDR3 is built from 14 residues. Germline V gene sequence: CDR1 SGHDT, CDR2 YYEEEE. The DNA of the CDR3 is TGTGCCAGCAGCATGGGAGGGCAGTACTATGGCTACACCTTC. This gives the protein CASSMGGQYYGYTF.

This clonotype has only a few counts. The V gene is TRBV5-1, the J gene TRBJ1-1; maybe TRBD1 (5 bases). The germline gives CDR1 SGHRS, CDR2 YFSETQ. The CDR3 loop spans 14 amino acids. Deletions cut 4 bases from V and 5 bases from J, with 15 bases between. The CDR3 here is CASSPGTAETEAFF. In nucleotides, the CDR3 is TGCGCCAGCAGCCCTGGGACTGCCGAGACTGAAGCTTTCTTT.

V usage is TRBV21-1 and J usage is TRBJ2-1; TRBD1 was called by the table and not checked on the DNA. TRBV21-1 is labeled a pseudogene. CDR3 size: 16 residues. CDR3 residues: CASSKGRGEIYNEQFF. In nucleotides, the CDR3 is TGTGCCAGCAGCAAAGGAAGGGGGGAAATCTACAATGAGCAGTTCTTC.

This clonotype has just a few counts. The CDR3 DNA sequence: TGTGCCAGCAGCCCAGGGAGGTTTCCTAATCAGCCCCAGCATTTT. Translated, it gives CASSPGRFPNQPQHF. The rearrangement links TRBV7-9 to TRBJ1-5; weak D call: TRBD1 (5 bases). Germline CDR1 and CDR2: SEHNR and FQNEAQ (reference sequence). V dropped 5 bases and J dropped 4 bases, with 15 bases sitting between them. The CDR3 extends over 15 amino acids.

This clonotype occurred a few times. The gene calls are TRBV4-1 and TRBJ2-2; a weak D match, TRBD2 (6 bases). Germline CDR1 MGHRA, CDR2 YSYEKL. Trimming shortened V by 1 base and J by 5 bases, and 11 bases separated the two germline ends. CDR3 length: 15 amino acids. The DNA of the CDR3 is TGCGCCAGCAGCCAAGGGGGAGGAGGAACCGGGGAGCTGTTTTTT. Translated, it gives CASSQGGGGTGELFF.